The 18 T cell receptor beta chains listed next were all sequenced from one sample in a study of T cells in Graves' hyperthyroidism and ophthalmopathy. Using RNA transcripts as the source, TCR beta CDR3 regions were amplified. A first-round RT-PCR of the TCR CDR3 used the HTBI primer set. TCRdb re-called the multiplex PCR reads with MiXCR, one entry per CDR3 protein. In the table there are some 720,000 distinct CDR3 sequences, approximately 16% of which are singletons. The sample consisted of blood. The receptor set was obtained from a man aged 18 to 29 with Graves' hyperthyroidism.

The CDR3: CASSSWDRNYEQYF. CDR3 DNA: TGTGCCAGCAGTTCCTGGGACAGGAACTACGAGCAGTACTTC. This rearrangement joins TRBV6-9 to TRBJ2-7, with 8 bases fitting TRBD1. The CDR3 runs 14 residues. Germline values: CDR1 MNHGY, CDR2 SVAAGI. Trimming at V came to 4 bases and at J to 3 bases, leaving 5 bases not matched to a gene.

This clonotype occurred many times. This chain joins TRBV7-2 and TRBJ2-7; no firm D call. V was shortened by 3 bases and J by 1 base, with 10 bases between the two germline ends. The germline V gene encodes CDR1 SGHTA and CDR2 FQGNSA. This CDR3 is built from 14 residues. The DNA for the CDR3 is TGTGCCAGCAGCTTCGATGCCGAATCCTACGAGCAGTACTTC. It translates to CASSFDAESYEQYF.

In this sample, this clonotype turned up a few times. The genes are TRBV14 and TRBJ2-5; D is uncertain. The CDR3 is 14 residues long. The germline V gene has CDR1 SGHDN and CDR2 FVKESK. V was clipped by 4 bases and J by 3 bases, with 12 bases between them. For the CDR3, the DNA is TGTGCCAGCAGCCCCCTAGGTACCAAAGAGACCCAGTACTTC. Translating it yields CASSPLGTKETQYF.

A note on this clonotype: A much larger clone lies a single base off, so this may be a read error. The chain has TRBV7-9 and TRBJ1-1; D is uncertain. V was trimmed by 6 bases and J by 11 bases, leaving 7 bases between them. Germline CDR1 SEHNR, CDR2 FQNEAQ (reference sequence). The CDR3 runs to 9 residues. The CDR3 nucleotides are TGTGCCAGCAGGCCCGGGGCTTTCTTT. Protein product: CASRPGAFF.

This clonotype was detected a few times. The chain uses TRBV5-4 and TRBJ2-1; D call uncertain. Germline CDR1 reads SGHNT; CDR2 reads YYREEE (reference sequence). This CDR3 has 12 amino acids. Trimming removed 4 bases from V and 5 bases from J, with 7 bases in between. The CDR3 protein is CASSGGNNEQFF. CDR3 bases: TGTGCCAGCAGCGGCGGAAACAATGAGCAGTTCTTC.

This clonotype was seen many times. The chain employs TRBV20-1 and TRBJ1-2; no reliable D call. Trimming removed 2 bases at V and 7 bases at J, with 8 bases between. Germline CDR1 DFQATT, CDR2 SNEGSKA (reference sequence). The CDR3 spans 11 residues. CDR3 coding DNA: TGCAGTGCTAGAATGACCCGTGGCTACACCTTC. Amino acids: CSARMTRGYTF.

This clonotype was seen a few times. The chain joins TRBV25-1 to TRBJ2-1, with D maybe TRBD2 (7 bases). V was pared by 4 bases and J by 8 bases, with 18 bases between. CDR3 length: 15 amino acids. Germline V lookup: CDR1 MGHDK, CDR2 SYGVNS. The CDR3 coding sequence is TGTGCCAGCAGTGGACTCGGGGGCGGGAGAGATGAGCAGTTCTTC. As protein: CASSGLGGGRDEQFF.

This clonotype was detected ten times or more. The rearrangement joins TRBV2 to TRBJ2-1; D is undetermined. V was clipped by 5 bases and J by 4 bases, with 15 bases between them. This CDR3 region has 15 residues. CDR1 and CDR2 from the germline V gene are SNHLY and FYNNEI. This CDR3 reads CASSSSRLAYNEQFF. In nucleotides, the CDR3 is TGTGCCAGCAGTTCCTCTCGACTTGCATACAATGAGCAGTTCTTC. The full variable domain, rest sourced from reference TRBV2 and TRBJ2-1, is EPEVTQTPSHQVTQMGQEVILRCVPISNHLYFYWYRQILGQKVEFLVSFYNNEISEKSEIFDDQFSVERPDGSNFTLKIRSTKLEDSAMYFCASSSSRLAYNEQFFGPGTRLTVL.

The chain carries TRBV28 and TRBJ2-7, with D unclear. Germline CDR1 reads MDHEN; CDR2 reads SYDVKM. The CDR3 spans 12 residues. V was pared by 2 bases and J by 6 bases, with 8 bases between. CDR3 sequence: CASSLTTPEQYF. CDR3 sequence (DNA): TGTGCCAGCAGTTTAACGACCCCCGAGCAGTACTTC.

The rearrangement links TRBV28 to TRBJ2-6; no clear D. The CDR3 has 15 amino acids. CDR1 is MDHEN and CDR2 is SYDVKM in the germline V gene. The germline V and J ends were trimmed by 5 bases and 1 base, with 9 bases remaining between them. The CDR3 DNA follows: TGTGCCAGCAGTGGTCCCGGTTCTGGGGCCAACGTCCTGACTTTC. Translated: CASSGPGSGANVLTF.

This clonotype was counted only a few times. The J gene is TRBJ2-5, the V gene TRBV4-1; 9 nucleotides line up with TRBD1. This CDR3 is built from 17 residues. The ends lost 1 base at V and 4 bases at J; junction bases unmatched: 10. Germline-derived CDR1 and CDR2 are MGHRA and YSYEKL. This CDR3 is CASSQGRVQGAGETQYF. As DNA, the CDR3 is TGCGCCAGCAGCCAAGGTCGGGTACAGGGGGCGGGAGAGACCCAGTACTTC.

The rearrangement uses TRBV19 and TRBJ2-7; 9 positions match TRBD2. The germline V gene has CDR1 LNHDA and CDR2 SQIVND (reference sequence). The V gene end was trimmed by 5 bases and the J gene end by 6 bases; junction bases not matched to a gene: 5. This CDR3 spans 13 amino acids. CDR3 amino acids: CASSLAGRLEQYF. In DNA form, the CDR3 reads TGTGCCAGTAGTCTAGCGGGGAGGCTCGAGCAGTACTTC.

J is TRBJ1-1 and V is TRBV24-1; tentatively, D is TRBD1 (5 bases). The CDR3 runs 12 residues. With 7 bases removed from V and 11 bases from J, the gap between germline ends came to 16 bases. Looked up from germline, CDR1 is KGHDR and CDR2 is SFDVKD. DNA of the CDR3: TGTGCCACCAGCCTTACCGGGACGGAGGCTTTCTTT. It specifies CATSLTGTEAFF.

This clonotype was detected once. J is TRBJ1-2 and V is TRBV24-1; D is perhaps TRBD1 (6 bases). The CDR3 covers 15 residues. Trimming took off 2 bases at V and 4 bases at J, with 13 bases between the two ends. Germline assignment: CDR1 KGHDR and CDR2 SFDVKD. DNA for the CDR3: TGTGCCACCAGTGATTCCGGCAGGGGCCCCTATGGCTACACCTTC. Protein product: CATSDSGRGPYGYTF.

The rearrangement joins TRBV28 to TRBJ1-2, with unresolved D. Deletions cut 6 bases from V and 11 bases from J, with 25 bases between. Germline-derived CDR1 and CDR2 are MDHEN and SYDVKM. The CDR3 spans 15 residues. The CDR3 DNA follows: TGTGCCAGCAGCTCCGGGAGTGACGGCGGCTGGATTTACACCTTC. Translated, it gives CASSSGSDGGWIYTF.

This clonotype was observed at least ten times. The chain links TRBV6-2 or TRBV6-3 to TRBJ1-1; D remains unclear. The V and J ends lost 8 bases and 0 bases respectively, with 7 bases between them. Germline loops: CDR1 MNHEY, CDR2 SVGEGT. There are 12 residues in the CDR3. In nucleotides, the CDR3 is TGTGCCAGCTCAGAGGTGAACACTGAAGCTTTCTTT. It specifies CASSEVNTEAFF.

V gene TRBV28 combines with J gene TRBJ2-7; maybe TRBD1 (6 bases). V lost 4 bases, J lost 3 bases, and 10 bases lay in between. The germline gives CDR1 MDHEN, CDR2 SYDVKM. CDR3 length: 13 amino acids. The CDR3 DNA is TGTGCCAGCAGTTACGGACAGTACTACGAGCAGTACTTC. It yields the protein CASSYGQYYEQYF.

This clonotype occurred many times. CDR3 sequence (DNA): TGTGCCAGCAGCTCATCAAGGGCGAACTATGGCTACACCTTC. As protein: CASSSSRANYGYTF. The chain uses TRBV11-2 and TRBJ1-2; D uncertain. Germline lookup yields CDR1 SGHAT and CDR2 FQNNGV. The CDR3 consists of 14 residues. Trimming pared 4 bases from V and 2 bases from J, leaving 11 bases between.